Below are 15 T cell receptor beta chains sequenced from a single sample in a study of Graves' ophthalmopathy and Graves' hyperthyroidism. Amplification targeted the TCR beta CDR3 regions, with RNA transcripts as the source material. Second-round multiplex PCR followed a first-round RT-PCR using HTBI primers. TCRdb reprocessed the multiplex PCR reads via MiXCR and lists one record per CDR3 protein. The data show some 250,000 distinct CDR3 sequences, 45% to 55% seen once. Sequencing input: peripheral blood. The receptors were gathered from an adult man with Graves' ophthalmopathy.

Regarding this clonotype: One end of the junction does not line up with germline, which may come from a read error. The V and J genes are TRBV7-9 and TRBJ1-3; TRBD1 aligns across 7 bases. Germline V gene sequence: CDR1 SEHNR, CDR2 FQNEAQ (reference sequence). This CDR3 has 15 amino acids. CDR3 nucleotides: TGCGCCAGCAGCCCCTGGACAGGTACTGGAAACACCATATATTTT. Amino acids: CASSPWTGTGNTIYF.

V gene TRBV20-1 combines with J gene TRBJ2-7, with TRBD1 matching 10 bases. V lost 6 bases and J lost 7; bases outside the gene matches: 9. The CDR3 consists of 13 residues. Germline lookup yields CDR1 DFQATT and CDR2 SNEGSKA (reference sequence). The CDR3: CSASGQGIWEQYF. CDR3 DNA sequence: TGCAGTGCCTCGGGACAGGGGATATGGGAGCAGTACTTC.

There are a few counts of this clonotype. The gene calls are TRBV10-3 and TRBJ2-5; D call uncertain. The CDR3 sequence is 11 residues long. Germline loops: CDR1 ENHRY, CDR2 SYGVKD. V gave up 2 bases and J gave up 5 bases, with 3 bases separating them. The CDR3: CAISETETQYF. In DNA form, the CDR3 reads TGTGCCATCAGTGAGACGGAGACCCAGTACTTC.

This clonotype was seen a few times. CDR3 DNA sequence: TGTGCCAGCAGCTTAGATTCAGGAAACGAGCAGTACTTC. This sequence encodes CASSLDSGNEQYF. The chain uses TRBV5-8 and TRBJ2-7; no firm D call. The CDR3 is 13 residues long. V lost 2 bases and J 5 bases, leaving 11 bases between the germline ends. Germline values: CDR1 SGHTS, CDR2 YDEGEE.

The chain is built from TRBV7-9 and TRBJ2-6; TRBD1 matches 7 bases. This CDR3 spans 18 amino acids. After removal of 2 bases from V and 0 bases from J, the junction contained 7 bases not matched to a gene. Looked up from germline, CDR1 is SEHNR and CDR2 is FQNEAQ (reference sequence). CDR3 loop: CASSLLAGGPSGANVLTF. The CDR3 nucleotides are TGTGCCAGCAGCTTATTGGCAGGGGGACCCTCTGGGGCCAACGTCCTGACTTTC. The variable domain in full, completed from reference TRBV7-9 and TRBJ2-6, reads DTGVSQNPRHKITKRGQNVTFRCDPISEHNRLYWYRQTLGQGPEFLTYFQNEAQLEKSRLLSDRFSAERPKGSFSTLEIQRTEQGDSAMYLCASSLLAGGPSGANVLTFGAGSRLTVL.

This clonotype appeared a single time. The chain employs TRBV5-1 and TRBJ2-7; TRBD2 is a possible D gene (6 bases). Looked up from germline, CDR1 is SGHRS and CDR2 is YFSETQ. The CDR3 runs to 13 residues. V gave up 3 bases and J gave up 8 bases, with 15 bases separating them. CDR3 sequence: CASSSGDRLKQYF. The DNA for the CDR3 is TGCGCCAGCAGCTCGGGGGACCGTTTAAAGCAGTACTTC. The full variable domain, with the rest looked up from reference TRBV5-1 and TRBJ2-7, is KAGVTQTPRYLIKTRGQQVTLSCSPISGHRSVSWYQQTPGQGLQFLFEYFSETQRNKGNFPGRFSGRQFSNSRSEMNVSTLELGDSALYLCASSSGDRLKQYFGPGTRLTVT.

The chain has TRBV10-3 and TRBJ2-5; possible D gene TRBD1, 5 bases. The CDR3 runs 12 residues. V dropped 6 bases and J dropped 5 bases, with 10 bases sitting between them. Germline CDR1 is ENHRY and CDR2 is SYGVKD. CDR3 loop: CAISDPGETQYF. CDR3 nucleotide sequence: TGTGCCATCAGCGATCCAGGGGAGACCCAGTACTTC.

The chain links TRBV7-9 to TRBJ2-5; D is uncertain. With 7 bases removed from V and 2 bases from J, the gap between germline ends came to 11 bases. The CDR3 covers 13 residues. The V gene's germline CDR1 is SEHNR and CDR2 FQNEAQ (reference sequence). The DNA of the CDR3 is TGTGCCAGCACCAAAACCGTACAAGAGACCCAGTACTTC. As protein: CASTKTVQETQYF.

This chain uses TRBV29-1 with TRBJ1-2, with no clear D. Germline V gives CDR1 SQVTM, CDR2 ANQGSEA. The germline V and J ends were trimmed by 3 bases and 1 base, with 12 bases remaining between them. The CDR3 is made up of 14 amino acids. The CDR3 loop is CSVDHGRYNYGYTF. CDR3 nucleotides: TGCAGCGTTGATCATGGACGATATAACTATGGCTACACCTTC.

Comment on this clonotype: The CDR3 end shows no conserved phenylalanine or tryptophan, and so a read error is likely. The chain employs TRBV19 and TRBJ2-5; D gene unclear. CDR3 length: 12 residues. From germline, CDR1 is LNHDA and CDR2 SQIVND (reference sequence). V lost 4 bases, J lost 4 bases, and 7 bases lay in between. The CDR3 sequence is CASSREGETQYL. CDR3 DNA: TGTGCCAGTAGTAGAGAAGGAGAGACCCAGTACCTC.

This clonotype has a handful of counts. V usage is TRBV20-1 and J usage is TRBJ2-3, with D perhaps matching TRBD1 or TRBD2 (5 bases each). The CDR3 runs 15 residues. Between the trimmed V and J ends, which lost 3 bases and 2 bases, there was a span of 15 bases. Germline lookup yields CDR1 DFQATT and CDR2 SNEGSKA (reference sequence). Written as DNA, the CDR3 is TGCAGTGCTAGTCCAGGAAGAGGGGACACAGATACGCAGTATTTT. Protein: CSASPGRGDTDTQYF.

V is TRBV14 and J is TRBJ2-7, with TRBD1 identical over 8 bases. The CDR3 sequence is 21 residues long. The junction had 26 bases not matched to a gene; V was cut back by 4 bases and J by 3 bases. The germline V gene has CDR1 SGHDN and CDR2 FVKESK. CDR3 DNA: TGTGCCAGCAGCCGAGGAGGACAGGGAAGCAGCTTGGCATACAGTAGCTACGAGCAGTACTTC. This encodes CASSRGGQGSSLAYSSYEQYF.

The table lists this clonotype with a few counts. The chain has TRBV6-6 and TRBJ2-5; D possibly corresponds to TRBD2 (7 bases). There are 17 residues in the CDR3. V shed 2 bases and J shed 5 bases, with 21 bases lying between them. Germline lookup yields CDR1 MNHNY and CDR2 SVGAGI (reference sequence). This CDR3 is CASSYTMLGGEGETQYF. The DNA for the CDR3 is TGTGCCAGCAGTTACACGATGCTAGGGGGGGAGGGGGAGACCCAGTACTTC.

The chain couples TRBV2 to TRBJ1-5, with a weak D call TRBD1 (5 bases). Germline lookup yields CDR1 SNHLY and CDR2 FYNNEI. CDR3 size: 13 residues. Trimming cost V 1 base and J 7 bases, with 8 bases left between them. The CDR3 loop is CASSEDRRQPQHF. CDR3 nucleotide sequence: TGTGCCAGCAGTGAAGACAGGCGCCAGCCCCAGCATTTT.

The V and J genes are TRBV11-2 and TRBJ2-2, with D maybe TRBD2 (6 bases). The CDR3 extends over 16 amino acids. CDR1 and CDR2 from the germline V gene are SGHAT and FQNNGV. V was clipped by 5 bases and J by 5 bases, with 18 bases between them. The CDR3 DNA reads TGTGCCAGCAGCCTCACAGACGTCAGCGGGACCGGGGAGCTGTTTTTT. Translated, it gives CASSLTDVSGTGELFF.